Following are 7 T cell receptor beta chains from one sample sequenced in a study of radiation and T cells in renal cell carcinoma. Method: immunoSEQ multiplex PCR; TCRdb's copy keeps in-frame clones and lacks some. This sample has roughly 100,000 clones, with 82% found just once. Described time point: baseline pretreatment blood. As to treatment: 15 Gy SBRT to primary tumor, nephrectomy 4 weeks later. The source was blood, collected from a patient whose treatment included radiotherapy and nephrectomy. Source of these receptors: a man aged 55 to 70 with renal cell carcinoma.

This clone was observed a few times. V and J are TRBV2 and TRBJ2-7, with D possibly TRBD1 on 5 matching bases. CDR3 length: 12 amino acids. Trimming removed 6 bases at V and 3 bases at J, with 9 bases between. Germline V gives CDR1 SNHLY, CDR2 FYNNEI. Written as DNA, the CDR3 is TGTGCCAGCAGATCAGACAGCTACGAGCAGTACTTC. Translating gives CASRSDSYEQYF.

V is TRBV28 and J is TRBJ2-2; D is possibly TRBD1 or TRBD2 (7 bases each). V shed 8 bases and J shed 4 bases, with 20 bases lying between them. The CDR3 consists of 16 residues. CDR1 MDHEN and CDR2 SYDVKM come from the germline V gene. CDR3 sequence: CASSSGGGSSTGELFF. The CDR3, as DNA: TGTGCCAGCTCTTCAGGGGGAGGGTCGAGCACCGGGGAGCTGTTTTTT.

The chain recombines TRBV5-1 with TRBJ1-1; TRBD1 matches 8 bases. Germline V lookup: CDR1 SGHRS, CDR2 YFSETQ. Trimming at V came to 0 bases and at J to 10 bases, leaving 5 bases not matched to a gene. This CDR3 contains 13 residues. The CDR3 nucleotides read TGCGCCAGCAGCTTGGAAACAGGGGGGCGAGCTTTCTTT. Its translation: CASSLETGGRAFF.

The CDR3 sequence: CASSAPAGYNEQFF. The CDR3 DNA sequence: TGCGCCAGCAGTGCGCCGGCGGGCTACAATGAGCAGTTCTTC. The genes are TRBV4-1 and TRBJ2-1; TRBD2 is a possible D gene (5 bases). The CDR3 has 14 amino acids. V lost 6 bases to trimming and J lost 3 bases, with 12 bases between them. The germline CDR1 and CDR2 sequences are MGHRA and YSYEKL.

The chain is built from TRBV10-3 and TRBJ2-7; D possibly corresponds to TRBD2 (5 bases). Trimming pared 0 bases from V and 5 bases from J, leaving 14 bases between. The V gene's germline CDR1 is ENHRY and CDR2 SYGVKD. This CDR3 spans 15 amino acids. The CDR3 region is CAISESGVSKDEQYF. The CDR3 nucleotides are TGTGCCATCAGTGAGTCCGGGGTCTCAAAGGACGAGCAGTACTTC.

As DNA, the CDR3 is TGTGCCAGCAGCCCCATCGACGGTCTTGGACAGGGTGGAGGCTACACCTTC. This translates into CASSPIDGLGQGGGYTF. The chain carries TRBV11-2 and TRBJ1-2; 8 bases are a match to TRBD1. V shed 5 bases and J 8 bases; nucleotides not matched to a gene: 19. The CDR3 runs 17 residues. CDR1 SGHAT and CDR2 FQNNGV come from the germline V gene.

The J gene is TRBJ1-2, the V gene TRBV30; the match to TRBD1 covers 7 bases. Germline CDR1 GTSNPN, CDR2 SVGIG (reference sequence). The CDR3 length is 13 residues. Germline trimming cut 8 bases from V and 3 bases from J; bases unmatched to any gene: 9. As DNA, the CDR3 is TGTGCCCAGTCGACAGGGACCGACTATGGCTACACCTTC. Amino acid sequence: CAQSTGTDYGYTF.